A single T cell receptor (beta chain) is shown here with its context. Its antigen is as yet unknown. The data originate from a study of cytomegalovirus exposure and HLA in healthy donors. Study-wide results and caveats: The listing of roughly 160 TCR beta chains classed them as cytomegalovirus-associated. Immune exposure was documented only through CMV serostatus. In a later analysis, productive TCRs from donors in an Asian-associated ancestry cluster reportedly carried fewer N-insertions than the cohort mean. In a later analysis, a missense DCLRE1C variant was linked to TCR beta V- and J-gene trimming.

The CDR3 contains 18 residues. The primer mix had 60 Vbeta and 13 Jbeta primers. The table came from immunoSEQ multiplex PCR; TCRdb's copy has only in-frame clones and leaves some out. Of about 140,000 clones listed, about 75% are singletons. The chain links TRBV21-1 to TRBJ2-5; no check of the table's D call, TRBD2, against the DNA was made. TRBV21-1 is an annotated pseudogene. The sample taken for sequencing was PBMCs. The TCR originated in a woman in her 30s in good health and CMV-seronegative. CDR3 region: CASSTPLAGGLNGETQYF. CDR3 coding DNA: TGTGCCAGCAGCACCCCCCTCGCGGGAGGGCTAAACGGGGAGACCCAGTACTTC.